A selection of T cell receptor beta chains follows, all from one sample in a study of CD8 T cells in ankylosing spondylitis. MiXCR, applied by TCRdb to the 5' RACE reads, yields one record per CDR3 protein. The sample holds about 300,000 distinct CDR3 sequences, under 25% seen once. The specimen sequenced was blood, either unsorted or a sorted T cell fraction (not recorded which). These receptors all come from a female donor with ankylosing spondylitis or in good health (not recorded which). The CDR3 runs from the conserved cysteine through the conserved F or W. The D gene is left open where the match is weak. Clone size is given for some rows only: seen once, a few or many times, or a class if the clone is expanded.

abundance,d_gene,v_gene,j_gene,CDR3aa,CDR3nt
.,.,TRBV5-1,TRBJ2-1,CASSLGQRGDEQFF,TGCGCCAGCAGCTTGGGACAGCGAGGGGATGAGCAGTTCTTC
many,.,TRBV30,TRBJ2-5,CAWQSRQKETQYF,TGTGCCTGGCAATCACGGCAGAAAGAGACCCAGTACTTC
many,TRBD2,TRBV29-1,TRBJ2-7,CSVSGLAGEVQYF,TGCAGCGTCTCGGGACTAGCGGGAGAGGTGCAGTACTTC
many,.,TRBV20-1,TRBJ2-2,CSANRQANTGELFF,TGCAGTGCTAATCGCCAGGCCAACACCGGGGAGCTGTTTTTT
.,.,TRBV5-1,TRBJ2-7,CASSLDATASSYEQYF,TGCGCCAGCAGCTTGGATGCGACGGCGAGCTCCTACGAGCAGTACTTC
.,.,TRBV5-1,TRBJ2-3,CASTQRDSDTQYF,TGCGCCAGCACCCAGAGGGACTCAGATACGCAGTATTTT
few,TRBD2,TRBV6-5,TRBJ2-5,CASSYLAGGLRETQYF,TGTGCCAGCAGTTACTTAGCGGGAGGGTTAAGAGAGACCCAGTACTTC
many,.,TRBV7-9,TRBJ2-7,CASSSRDSYEQYF,TGTGCCAGCAGTTCCAGGGACTCCTACGAGCAGTACTTC
.,TRBD2,TRBV20-1,TRBJ2-1,CSASRLAGGSYNEQFF,TGCAGTGCTAGTCGGCTAGCGGGAGGATCCTACAATGAGCAGTTCTTC
.,.,TRBV7-2,TRBJ2-2,CASSTAVYRANGELFF,TGTGCCAGCAGCACCGCCGTTTACAGGGCGAACGGGGAGCTGTTTTTT
few,TRBD1,TRBV12-3/TRBV12-4,TRBJ1-2,CATSDRVVGAGGYTF,TGTGCCACCTCGGACAGGGTCGTCGGAGCGGGAGGCTACACCTTC
.,TRBD2,TRBV15,TRBJ2-7,CATSPSPGRAYEQYF,TGTGCCACCAGCCCCAGCCCCGGGAGGGCCTACGAGCAGTACTTC
.,TRBD1,TRBV12-3/TRBV12-4,TRBJ1-1,CASSRTGTTEAFF,TGTGCCAGCAGTCGGACAGGAACCACTGAAGCTTTCTTT
few,.,TRBV12-3/TRBV12-4,TRBJ1-1,CASSLRSDTEAFF,TGTGCCAGCAGTTTGCGATCGGACACTGAAGCTTTCTTT
.,.,TRBV7-2,TRBJ2-1,CASSNLEGEQFF,TGTGCCAGCAGCAACTTGGAAGGTGAGCAGTTCTTC
few,TRBD1,TRBV7-7,TRBJ2-5,CASSRDRGSQETQYF,TGTGCCAGCAGCCGCGACAGGGGAAGTCAAGAGACCCAGTACTTC
few,.,TRBV15,TRBJ2-3,CATSNGGRVSDTQYF,TGTGCCACCAGCAACGGCGGCAGAGTATCAGATACGCAGTATTTT
.,.,TRBV28,TRBJ2-3,CASADTGFRTDTQYF,TGTGCCAGCGCTGACACAGGTTTCAGGACAGATACGCAGTATTTT
.,TRBD1,TRBV28,TRBJ2-3,CASSPQGGTDTQYF,TGTGCCAGCAGTCCACAGGGGGGCACAGATACGCAGTATTTT
few,.,TRBV29-1,TRBJ2-3,CSVESLFTDTQYF,TGCAGCGTTGAATCGCTTTTCACAGATACGCAGTATTTT
many,.,TRBV7-9,TRBJ2-7,CASSPRGGSYEQYF,TGTGCCAGCAGCCCCAGGGGGGGCTCCTACGAGCAGTACTTC
many,.,TRBV20-1,TRBJ2-5,CSAPHFAQQETQYF,TGCAGTGCTCCACACTTTGCTCAGCAAGAGACCCAGTACTTC
few,.,TRBV6-1,TRBJ2-2,CASSSLPNTGELFF,TGTGCCAGCAGCTCCCTCCCCAACACCGGGGAGCTGTTTTTT
few,.,TRBV18,TRBJ2-5,CASSPNTQETQYF,TGTGCCAGCTCACCAAACACCCAAGAGACCCAGTACTTC
many,TRBD2,TRBV29-1,TRBJ2-1,CSVESPSGSYNEQFF,TGCAGCGTTGAATCGCCTAGCGGGAGCTACAATGAGCAGTTCTTC
few,TRBD2,TRBV10-3,TRBJ2-5,CASKPGLAEETQYF,TGTGCCAGTAAACCGGGACTAGCGGAAGAGACCCAGTACTTC
.,TRBD1,TRBV6-1,TRBJ2-2,CASKWTGAGELFF,TGTGCCAGCAAATGGACAGGGGCCGGGGAGCTGTTTTTT
few,.,TRBV6-5,TRBJ2-1,CASSPGPVNEQFF,TGTGCCAGCAGTCCAGGACCCGTCAATGAGCAGTTCTTC
few,.,TRBV25-1,TRBJ1-4,CASRSRVGEKLFF,TGTGCCAGCAGGTCCAGGGTGGGTGAAAAACTGTTTTTT
few,.,TRBV4-3,TRBJ2-1,CASSQLAARGQFF,TGCGCCAGCAGCCAGCTAGCCGCCCGGGGGCAGTTCTTC
few,.,TRBV5-1,TRBJ2-7,CATSPGTPPYEQYF,TGCGCCACCTCTCCGGGGACACCCCCCTACGAGCAGTACTTC
few,TRBD1,TRBV29-1,TRBJ1-1,CSATTGGPTEAFF,TGCAGCGCTACTACAGGGGGCCCCACTGAAGCTTTCTTT
once,TRBD1,TRBV20-1,TRBJ2-6,CSAKERTGPFSGANVLTF,TGCAGTGCTAAAGAACGGACAGGCCCATTCTCTGGGGCCAACGTCCTGACTTTC
few,.,TRBV25-1,TRBJ1-1,CASSAAQNTEAFF,TGTGCCAGCAGTGCGGCACAGAACACTGAAGCTTTCTTT
.,TRBD2,TRBV27,TRBJ2-7,CASSLARLAGNYEQYF,TGTGCCAGCAGTTTAGCTCGACTAGCGGGAAACTACGAGCAGTACTTC
few,.,TRBV29-1,TRBJ2-2,CSASGRLTGELFF,TGCAGCGCGTCGGGGAGACTCACCGGGGAGCTGTTTTTT
few,.,TRBV15,TRBJ1-1,CATSREGWGTEAFF,TGTGCCACCAGCAGAGAGGGGTGGGGCACTGAAGCTTTCTTT
few,.,TRBV20-1,TRBJ1-5,CSAREGLQPQHF,TGCAGTGCTAGGGAGGGACTTCAGCCCCAGCATTTT
few,.,TRBV6-5,TRBJ2-7,CASSYGLGVGEQYF,TGTGCCAGCAGTTACGGGCTCGGGGTTGGCGAGCAGTACTTC
.,.,TRBV7-6,TRBJ1-1,CASSSYLVTEAFF,TGTGCCAGCAGCTCCTACTTGGTAACTGAAGCTTTCTTT
.,TRBD2,TRBV5-6,TRBJ2-7,CASSPPAGASYEQYF,TGTGCCAGCAGCCCCCCAGCGGGAGCCTCCTACGAGCAGTACTTC
.,.,TRBV6-1,TRBJ2-1,CATKEGGLVNEQFF,TGTGCCACCAAGGAGGGTGGGCTAGTTAATGAGCAGTTCTTC
once,.,TRBV7-7,TRBJ2-3,CASSSRDVTDTQYF,TGTGCCAGCAGCTCCCGGGACGTCACAGATACGCAGTATTTT
.,.,TRBV29-1,TRBJ2-5,CSVGLTDSGTQYF,TGCAGCGTTGGGTTGACAGACTCGGGGACCCAGTACTTC
.,TRBD2,TRBV20-1,TRBJ2-7,CSARDVGDYSYEQYF,TGCAGTGCTAGAGATGTTGGGGACTACTCCTACGAGCAGTACTTC
.,TRBD1,TRBV5-5,TRBJ1-1,CASSYRTGNTEAFF,TGTGCCAGCAGCTACCGGACAGGGAACACTGAAGCTTTCTTT
few,.,TRBV6-2/TRBV6-3,TRBJ2-7,CASRDRVSSYEQYF,TGTGCCAGCAGGGACAGAGTAAGCTCCTACGAGCAGTACTTC
.,.,TRBV6-6,TRBJ1-2,CASSYLLGGYTF,TGTGCCAGCAGCTACCTCCTTGGGGGCTACACCTTC
.,TRBD2,TRBV18,TRBJ2-1,CASSEAGGLNEQFF,TGTGCCAGCTCAGAAGCGGGAGGTCTCAATGAGCAGTTCTTC
many,TRBD2,TRBV29-1,TRBJ2-7,CSVLLAGGRNEQYF,TGCAGCGTCCTCCTAGCGGGAGGGCGGAACGAGCAGTACTTC
few,TRBD1,TRBV20-1,TRBJ2-2,CSARDGRTGTTGELFF,TGCAGTGCTAGAGATGGCCGGACAGGAACTACCGGGGAGCTGTTTTTT
.,TRBD1,TRBV24-1,TRBJ2-5,CATSDPGTALQETQYF,TGTGCCACCAGTGATCCTGGGACAGCCCTTCAAGAGACCCAGTACTTC
.,TRBD2,TRBV12-3/TRBV12-4,TRBJ2-1,CASRQTSGYNEQFF,TGTGCCAGCAGACAGACTAGCGGTTACAATGAGCAGTTCTTC
.,.,TRBV7-2,TRBJ2-3,CASSSRADTDTQYF,TGTGCCAGCAGCTCGCGGGCGGACACAGATACGCAGTATTTT
.,TRBD1,TRBV18,TRBJ2-1,CASSPAGTGNNEQFF,TGTGCCAGCTCACCAGCAGGGACAGGGAACAATGAGCAGTTCTTC
.,.,TRBV19,TRBJ1-1,CASSILGGLAFF,TGTGCCAGTAGTATTCTGGGGGGGCTTGCTTTCTTT
.,TRBD2,TRBV18,TRBJ2-7,CASSPRTSGTYEQYF,TGTGCCAGCTCACCGAGGACTAGCGGAACCTACGAGCAGTACTTC